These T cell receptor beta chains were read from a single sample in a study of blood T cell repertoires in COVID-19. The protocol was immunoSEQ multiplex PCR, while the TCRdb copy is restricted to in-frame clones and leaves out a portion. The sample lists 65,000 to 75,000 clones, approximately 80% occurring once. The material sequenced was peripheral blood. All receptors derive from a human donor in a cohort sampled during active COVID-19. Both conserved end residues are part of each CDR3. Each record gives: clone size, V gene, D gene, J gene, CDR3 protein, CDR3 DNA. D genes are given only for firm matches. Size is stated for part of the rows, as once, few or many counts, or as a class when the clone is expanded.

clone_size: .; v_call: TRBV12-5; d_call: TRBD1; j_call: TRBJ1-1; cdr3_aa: CASGLGTGGLTEAFF; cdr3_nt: TGTGCTAGTGGTTTGGGGACAGGGGGCCTCACTGAAGCTTTCTTT
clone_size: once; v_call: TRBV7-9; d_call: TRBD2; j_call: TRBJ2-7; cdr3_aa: CASSTSGGAYEQYF; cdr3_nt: TGTGCCAGCAGCACTAGCGGGGGGGCCTACGAGCAGTACTTC
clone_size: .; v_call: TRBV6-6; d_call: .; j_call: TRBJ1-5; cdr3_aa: CASSYDQGSQPQHF; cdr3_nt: TGTGCCAGCAGTTATGATCAGGGGAGTCAGCCCCAGCATTTT
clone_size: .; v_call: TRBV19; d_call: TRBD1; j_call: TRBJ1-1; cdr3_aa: CASTPSATGGVTGQWEAFF; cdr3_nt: TGTGCCAGTACCCCCTCGGCGACAGGGGGGGTTACGGGCCAGTGGGAAGCTTTCTTT
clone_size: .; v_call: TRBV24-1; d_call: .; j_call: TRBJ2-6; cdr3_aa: CATSDRRVVGANVLTF; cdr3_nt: TGTGCCACCAGTGACCGACGGGTCGTTGGGGCCAACGTCCTGACTTTC
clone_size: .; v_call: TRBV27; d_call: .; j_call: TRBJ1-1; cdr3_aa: CASSSGTLAGTEAFF; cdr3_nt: TGTGCCAGCAGTTCAGGGACGCTGGCGGGAACTGAAGCTTTCTTT
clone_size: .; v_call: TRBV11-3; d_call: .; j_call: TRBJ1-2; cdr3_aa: CASSMTVFGGYTF; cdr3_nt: TGTGCCAGCAGCATGACAGTCTTCGGGGGCTACACCTTC
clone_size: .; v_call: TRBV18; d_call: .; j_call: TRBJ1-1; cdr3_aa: CASSPLPPQRNTEAFF; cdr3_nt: TGTGCCAGCTCACCCCTCCCACCGCAGCGGAACACTGAAGCTTTCTTT
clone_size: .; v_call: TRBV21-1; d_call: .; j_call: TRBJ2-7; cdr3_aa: CATTMLGGGYEQYF; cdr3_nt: TGTGCCACCACCATGTTAGGGGGGGGCTACGAGCAGTACTTC
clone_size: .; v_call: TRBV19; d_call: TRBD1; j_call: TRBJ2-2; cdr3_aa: CASSQGQANTGELFF; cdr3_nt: TGTGCCAGTAGCCAGGGACAGGCGAACACCGGGGAGCTGTTTTTT
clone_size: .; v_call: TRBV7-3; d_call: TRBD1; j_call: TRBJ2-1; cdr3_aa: CASSRYRGSTGNEQFF; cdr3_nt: TGTGCCAGCAGCCGATACAGGGGCTCCACTGGAAATGAGCAGTTCTTC
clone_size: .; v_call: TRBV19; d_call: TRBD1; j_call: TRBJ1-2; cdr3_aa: CASRTNRDRDGYTF; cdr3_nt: TGTGCCAGTAGGACGAACCGGGACAGGGACGGCTACACCTTC
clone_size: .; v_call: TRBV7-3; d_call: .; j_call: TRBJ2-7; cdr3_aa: CASSLKGGVTYEQYF; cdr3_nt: TGTGCCAGCAGCTTAAAAGGCGGGGTAACCTACGAGCAGTACTTC
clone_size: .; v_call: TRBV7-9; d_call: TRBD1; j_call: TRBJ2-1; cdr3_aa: CASSLAVGQGGHEQFF; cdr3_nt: TGTGCCAGCAGCTTAGCCGTCGGACAGGGAGGCCATGAGCAGTTCTTC
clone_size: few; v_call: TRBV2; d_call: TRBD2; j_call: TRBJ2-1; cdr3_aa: CASSEFAGVDEQFF; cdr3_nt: TGTGCCAGCAGTGAGTTCGCGGGGGTGGATGAGCAGTTCTTC
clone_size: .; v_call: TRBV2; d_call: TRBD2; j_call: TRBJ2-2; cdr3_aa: CASTIGTSGITGELFF; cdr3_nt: TGTGCCAGCACTATAGGGACTAGCGGGATCACCGGGGAGCTGTTTTTT
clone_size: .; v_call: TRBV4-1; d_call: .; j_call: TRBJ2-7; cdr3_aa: CASSQYGASEQYF; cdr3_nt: TGCGCCAGCAGCCAATATGGGGCGTCTGAGCAGTACTTC
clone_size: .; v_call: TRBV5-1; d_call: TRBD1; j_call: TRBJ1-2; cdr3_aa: CASSLAGGWGYTF; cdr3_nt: TGCGCCAGCAGCTTGGCAGGGGGCTGGGGCTACACCTTC
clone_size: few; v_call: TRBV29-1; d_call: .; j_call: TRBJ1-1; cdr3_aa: CSVERRQDTEAFF; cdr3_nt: TGCAGCGTTGAACGTAGACAGGACACTGAAGCTTTCTTT
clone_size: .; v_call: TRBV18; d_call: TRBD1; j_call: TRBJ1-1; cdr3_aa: CASSPSATGRNTEAFF; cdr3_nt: TGTGCCAGCTCACCATCAGCGACAGGGCGTAACACTGAAGCTTTCTTT
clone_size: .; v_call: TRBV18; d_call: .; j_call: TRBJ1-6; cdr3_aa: CASSPTGLSSYNSPLHF; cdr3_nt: TGTGCCAGCTCACCGACGGGACTCAGCTCCTATAATTCACCCCTCCACTTT
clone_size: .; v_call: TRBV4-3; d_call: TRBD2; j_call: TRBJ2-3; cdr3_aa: CASSQPIAGGKVDTQYF; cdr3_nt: TGCGCCAGCAGCCAACCTATAGCGGGAGGAAAGGTAGATACGCAGTATTTT
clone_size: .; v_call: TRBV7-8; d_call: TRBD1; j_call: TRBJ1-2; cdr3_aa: CASSLASGTGGFVGGYTF; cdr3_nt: TGTGCCAGCAGCTTAGCGTCGGGGACAGGGGGATTTGTCGGTGGCTACACCTTC
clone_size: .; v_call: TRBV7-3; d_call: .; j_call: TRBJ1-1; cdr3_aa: CASSFRGNGNTEAFF; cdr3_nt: TGTGCCAGCAGCTTTCGGGGTAATGGGAACACTGAAGCTTTCTTT
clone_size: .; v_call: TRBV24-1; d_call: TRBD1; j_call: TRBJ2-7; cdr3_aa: CATSTADGKGQGAYEQYF; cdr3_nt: TGTGCCACCAGTACTGCCGACGGGAAAGGACAGGGGGCATACGAGCAGTACTTC
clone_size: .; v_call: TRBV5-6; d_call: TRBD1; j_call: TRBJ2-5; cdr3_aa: CASSFPGQGGETQYF; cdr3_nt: TGTGCCAGCAGCTTCCCGGGACAGGGGGGAGAGACCCAGTACTTC
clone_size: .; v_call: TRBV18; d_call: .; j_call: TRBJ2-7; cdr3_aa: CASSPVPTRVGYEQYF; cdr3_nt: TGTGCCAGCTCACCCGTCCCAACTAGGGTGGGTTACGAGCAGTACTTC
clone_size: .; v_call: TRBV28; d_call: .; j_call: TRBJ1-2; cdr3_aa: CASSLVADVSGYTF; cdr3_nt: TGTGCCAGCAGTTTAGTAGCAGACGTCAGCGGCTACACCTTC
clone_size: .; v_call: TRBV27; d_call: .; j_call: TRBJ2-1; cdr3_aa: CASRGGGRNEQFF; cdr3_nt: TGTGCCAGCAGGGGCGGGGGCAGGAATGAGCAGTTCTTC
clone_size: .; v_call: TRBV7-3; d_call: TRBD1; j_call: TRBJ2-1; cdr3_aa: CASSTRTGHNEQFF; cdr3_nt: TGTGCCAGCAGCACCAGGACAGGCCACAATGAGCAGTTCTTC
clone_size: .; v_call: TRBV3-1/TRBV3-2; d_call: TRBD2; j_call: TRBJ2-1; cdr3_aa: CASSPKGRAHEQFF; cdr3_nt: TGTGCCAGCAGCCCTAAGGGGAGGGCCCATGAGCAGTTCTTC
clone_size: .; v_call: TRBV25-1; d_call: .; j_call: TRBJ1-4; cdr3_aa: CASSGPLTGDEKLFF; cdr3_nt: TGTGCCAGCAGTGGCCCCCTAACGGGTGATGAAAAACTGTTTTTT
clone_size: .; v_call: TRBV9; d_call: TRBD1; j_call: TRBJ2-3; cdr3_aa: CASSKVGQGARGDTQYF; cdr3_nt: TGTGCCAGCAGCAAAGTTGGACAGGGGGCGCGCGGAGATACGCAGTATTTT
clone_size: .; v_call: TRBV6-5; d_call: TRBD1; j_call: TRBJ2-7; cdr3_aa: CASRLDRGSYEQYF; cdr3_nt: TGTGCCAGCAGGCTGGACAGGGGGTCGTACGAGCAGTACTTC
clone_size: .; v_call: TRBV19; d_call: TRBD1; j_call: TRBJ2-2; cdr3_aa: CASSIEGTGNTGELFF; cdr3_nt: TGTGCCAGTAGTATAGAGGGGACAGGGAACACCGGGGAGCTGTTTTTT
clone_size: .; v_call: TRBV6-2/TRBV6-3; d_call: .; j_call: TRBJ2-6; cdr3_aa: CASSSVTGSFSGANVLTF; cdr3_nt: TGTGCCAGCAGTTCTGTTACAGGGAGCTTCTCTGGGGCCAACGTCCTGACTTTC
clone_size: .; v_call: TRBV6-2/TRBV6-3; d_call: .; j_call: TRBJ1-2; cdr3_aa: CASSSRGGNYGYTF; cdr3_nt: TGTGCCAGCAGTTCCCGGGGAGGCAACTATGGCTACACCTTC
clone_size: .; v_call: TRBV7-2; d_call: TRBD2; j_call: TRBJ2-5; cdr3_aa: CASSSLRGEPSETQYF; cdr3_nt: TGTGCCAGCAGCTCCCTCCGGGGGGAGCCAAGTGAGACCCAGTACTTC
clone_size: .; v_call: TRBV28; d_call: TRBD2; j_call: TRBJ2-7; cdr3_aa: CASSFFSGGKYEQYF; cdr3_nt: TGTGCCAGCAGTTTCTTTAGCGGGGGAAAATACGAGCAGTACTTC
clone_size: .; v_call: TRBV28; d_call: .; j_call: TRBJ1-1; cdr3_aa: CASSFRGGEAFF; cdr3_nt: TGTGCCAGCAGTTTCCGAGGAGGTGAAGCTTTCTTT
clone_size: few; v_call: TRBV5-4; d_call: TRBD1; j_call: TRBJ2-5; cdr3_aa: CASSRTGERETQYF; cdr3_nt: TGTGCCAGCAGCCGCACAGGGGAAAGAGAGACCCAGTACTTC
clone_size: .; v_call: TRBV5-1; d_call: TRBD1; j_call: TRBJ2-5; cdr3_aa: CASRLSGTANQETQYF; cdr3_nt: TGCGCCAGCAGGCTTTCCGGGACAGCCAACCAAGAGACCCAGTACTTC
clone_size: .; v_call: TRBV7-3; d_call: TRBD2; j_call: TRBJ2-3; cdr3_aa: CASSLLRTSGGDTQYF; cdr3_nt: TGTGCCAGCAGCTTACTCCGGACTAGCGGGGGAGATACGCAGTATTTT
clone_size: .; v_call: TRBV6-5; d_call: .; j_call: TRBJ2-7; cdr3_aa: CASRKADRKSYEQYF; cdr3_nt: TGTGCCAGCAGAAAGGCCGACAGGAAGTCCTACGAGCAGTACTTC
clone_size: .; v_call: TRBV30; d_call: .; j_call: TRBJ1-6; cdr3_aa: CAWSVLTGPSPLHF; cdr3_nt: TGTGCCTGGAGTGTCCTGACAGGTCCTTCACCCCTCCACTTT
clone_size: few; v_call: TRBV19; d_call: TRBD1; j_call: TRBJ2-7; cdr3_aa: CASSADRIGYEQYF; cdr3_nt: TGTGCCAGTAGTGCGGACAGGATTGGCTACGAGCAGTACTTC
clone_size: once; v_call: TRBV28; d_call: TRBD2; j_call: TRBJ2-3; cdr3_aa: CASSLAGLAGGPKSTDTQYF; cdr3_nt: TGTGCCAGCAGTTTGGCGGGACTAGCGGGGGGGCCTAAGAGCACAGATACGCAGTATTTT
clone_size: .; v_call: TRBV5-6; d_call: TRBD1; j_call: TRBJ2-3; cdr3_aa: CASSSGTGASTDTQYF; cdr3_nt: TGTGCCAGCAGCTCCGGGACAGGCGCTAGCACAGATACGCAGTATTTT
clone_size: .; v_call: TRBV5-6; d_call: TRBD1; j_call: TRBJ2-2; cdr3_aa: CASSLDRGQRQLFF; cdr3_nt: TGTGCCAGCAGCTTGGACAGGGGGCAGAGGCAGCTGTTTTTT
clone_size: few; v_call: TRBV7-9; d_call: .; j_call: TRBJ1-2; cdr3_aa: CASSPAAAANYGYTF; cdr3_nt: TGTGCCAGCAGCCCCGCCGCAGCGGCTAACTATGGCTACACCTTC
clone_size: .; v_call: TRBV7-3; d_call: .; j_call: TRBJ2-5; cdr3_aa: CASSLLPRGAGETQYF; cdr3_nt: TGTGCCAGCAGCTTACTGCCCCGGGGGGCCGGGGAGACCCAGTACTTC
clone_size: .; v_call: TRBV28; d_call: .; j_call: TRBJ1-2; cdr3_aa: CASNENGRANYGYTF; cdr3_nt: TGTGCCAGCAACGAGAATGGGAGAGCTAACTATGGCTACACCTTC
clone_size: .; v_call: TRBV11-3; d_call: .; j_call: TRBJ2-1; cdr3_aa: CASGRGNEQFF; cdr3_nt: TGTGCCAGCGGACGGGGGAATGAGCAGTTCTTC
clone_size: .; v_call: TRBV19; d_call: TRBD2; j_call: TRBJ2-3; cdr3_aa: CASNGRRGVTDTQYF; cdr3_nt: TGTGCCAGTAATGGGCGGCGGGGGGTCACAGATACGCAGTATTTT
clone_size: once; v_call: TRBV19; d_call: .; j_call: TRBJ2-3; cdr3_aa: CASRPRQASTDTQYF; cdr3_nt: TGTGCCAGTAGGCCCCGACAGGCGAGCACAGATACGCAGTATTTT
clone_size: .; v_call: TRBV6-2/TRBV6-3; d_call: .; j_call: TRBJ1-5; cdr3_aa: CASSTGQLNQPQHF; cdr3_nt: TGTGCCAGCAGTACAGGACAGCTTAATCAGCCCCAGCATTTT
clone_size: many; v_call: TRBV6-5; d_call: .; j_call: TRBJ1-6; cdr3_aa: CASRPGGANNSPLHF; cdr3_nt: TGTGCCAGCCGGCCGGGTGGGGCAAATAATTCACCCCTCCACTTT